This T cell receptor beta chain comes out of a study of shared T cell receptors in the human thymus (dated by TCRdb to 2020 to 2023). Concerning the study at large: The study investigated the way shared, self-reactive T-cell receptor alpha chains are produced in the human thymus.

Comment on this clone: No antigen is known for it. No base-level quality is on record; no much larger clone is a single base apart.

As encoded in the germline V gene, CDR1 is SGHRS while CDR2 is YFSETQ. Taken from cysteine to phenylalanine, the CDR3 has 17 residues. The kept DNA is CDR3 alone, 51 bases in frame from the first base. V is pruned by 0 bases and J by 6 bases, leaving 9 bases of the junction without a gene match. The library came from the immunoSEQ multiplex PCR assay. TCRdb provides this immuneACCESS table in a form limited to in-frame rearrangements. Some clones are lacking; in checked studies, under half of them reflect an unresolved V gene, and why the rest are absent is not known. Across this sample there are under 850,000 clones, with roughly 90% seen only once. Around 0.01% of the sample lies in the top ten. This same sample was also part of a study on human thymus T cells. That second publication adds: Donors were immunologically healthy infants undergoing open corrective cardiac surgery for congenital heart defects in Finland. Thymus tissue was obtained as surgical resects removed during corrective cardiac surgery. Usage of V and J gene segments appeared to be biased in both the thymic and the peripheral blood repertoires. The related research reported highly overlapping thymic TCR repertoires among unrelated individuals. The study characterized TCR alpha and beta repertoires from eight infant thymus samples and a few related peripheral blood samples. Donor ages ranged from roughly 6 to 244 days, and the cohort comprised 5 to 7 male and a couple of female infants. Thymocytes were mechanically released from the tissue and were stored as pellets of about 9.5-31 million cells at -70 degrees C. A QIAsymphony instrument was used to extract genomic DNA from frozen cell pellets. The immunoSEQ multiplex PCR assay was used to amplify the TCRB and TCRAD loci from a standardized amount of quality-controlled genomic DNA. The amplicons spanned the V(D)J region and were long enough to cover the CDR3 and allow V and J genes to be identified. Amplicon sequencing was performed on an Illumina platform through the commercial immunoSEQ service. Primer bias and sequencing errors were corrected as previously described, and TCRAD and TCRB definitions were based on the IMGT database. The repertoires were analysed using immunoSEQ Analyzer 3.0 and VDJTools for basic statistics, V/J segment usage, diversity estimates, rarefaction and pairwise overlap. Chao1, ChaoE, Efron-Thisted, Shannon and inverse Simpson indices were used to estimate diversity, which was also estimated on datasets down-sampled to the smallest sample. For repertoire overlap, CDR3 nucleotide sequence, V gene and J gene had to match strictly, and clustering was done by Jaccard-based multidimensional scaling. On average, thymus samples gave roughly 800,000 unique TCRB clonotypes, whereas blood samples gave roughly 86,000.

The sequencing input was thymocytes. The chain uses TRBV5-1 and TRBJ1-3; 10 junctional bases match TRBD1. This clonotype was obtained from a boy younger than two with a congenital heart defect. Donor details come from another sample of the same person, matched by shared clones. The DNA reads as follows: TGCGCCAGCAGCTTGGATAGGGACAGGGGAAAGGAAAACACCATATATTTT. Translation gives CASSLDRDRGKENTIYF.